This TCR beta chain was identified during a study of blood T cell repertoires in COVID-19. For the study at large: The cDNA or gDNA used as material had been derived from T cells, B-cell-depleted T cells, or PBMCs.

Original methodology: Amplified reference gene primers provided the basis for estimating nucleated cell counts. The table came from immunoSEQ multiplex PCR; TCRdb's copy has only in-frame clones and leaves some out. The V and J calls and clone size were taken over from that table, and D and trimming were inferred from the DNA. The data show approximately 300,000 clones, with about 89% seen just once and about 0.8% held by the top ten. Deletions cut 5 bases from V and 3 bases from J, with 5 bases between. Germline V gene data show CDR1 as SEHNR and CDR2 as FQNEAQ (reference sequence). The CDR3 runs 11 residues.

The specimen sequenced was peripheral blood. The V and J genes are TRBV7-9 and TRBJ2-7; unclear D gene. The receptor comes from a man aged 25 to 40 with acute or convalescent COVID-19. As DNA, the CDR3 is TGTGCCAGCAGCACATACTACGAGCAGTACTTC. It specifies CASSTYYEQYF.